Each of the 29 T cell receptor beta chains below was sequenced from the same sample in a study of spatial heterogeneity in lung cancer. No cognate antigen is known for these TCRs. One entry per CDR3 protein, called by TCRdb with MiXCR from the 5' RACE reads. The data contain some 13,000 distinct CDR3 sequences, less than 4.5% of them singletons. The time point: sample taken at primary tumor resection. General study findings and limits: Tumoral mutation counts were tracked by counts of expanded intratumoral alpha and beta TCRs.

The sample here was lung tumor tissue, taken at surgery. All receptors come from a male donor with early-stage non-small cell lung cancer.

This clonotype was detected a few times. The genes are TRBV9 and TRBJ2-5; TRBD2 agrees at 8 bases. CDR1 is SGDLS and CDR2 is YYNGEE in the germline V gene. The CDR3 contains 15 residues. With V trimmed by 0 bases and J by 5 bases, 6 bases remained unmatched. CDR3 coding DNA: TGTGCCAGCAGCGTAGTAGCGGGGTGTTGGGAGACCCAGTACTTC. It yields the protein CASSVVAGCWETQYF.

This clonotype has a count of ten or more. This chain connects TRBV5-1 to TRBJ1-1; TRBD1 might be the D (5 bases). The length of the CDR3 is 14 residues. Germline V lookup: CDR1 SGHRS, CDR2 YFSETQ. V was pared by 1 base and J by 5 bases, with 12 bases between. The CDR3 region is CASSLPREGTEAFF. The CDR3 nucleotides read TGCGCCAGCAGCTTGCCCAGGGAAGGAACTGAAGCTTTCTTT.

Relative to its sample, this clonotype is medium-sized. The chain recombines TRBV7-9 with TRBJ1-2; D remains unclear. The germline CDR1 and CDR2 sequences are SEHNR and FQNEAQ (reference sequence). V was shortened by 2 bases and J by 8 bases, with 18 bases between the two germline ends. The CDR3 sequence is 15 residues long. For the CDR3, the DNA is TGTGCCAGCAGCTTAACCGACGTGTTCCGCCTGGGCTACACCTTC. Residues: CASSLTDVFRLGYTF.

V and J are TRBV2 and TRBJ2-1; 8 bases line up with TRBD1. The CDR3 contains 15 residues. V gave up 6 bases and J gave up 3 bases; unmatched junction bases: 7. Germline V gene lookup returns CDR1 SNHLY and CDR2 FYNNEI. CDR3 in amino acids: CASSPGTGNYNEQFF. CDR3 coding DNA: TGTGCCAGCAGCCCCGGGACAGGCAACTACAATGAGCAGTTCTTC.

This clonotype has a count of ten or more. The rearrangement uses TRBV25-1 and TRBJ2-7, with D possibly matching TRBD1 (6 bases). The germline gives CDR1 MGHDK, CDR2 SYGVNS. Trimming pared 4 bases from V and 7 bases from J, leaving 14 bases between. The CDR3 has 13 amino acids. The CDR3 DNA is TGTGCCAGCAGTGCAGGACAGCCTGAGGAGCAGTACTTC. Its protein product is CASSAGQPEEQYF.

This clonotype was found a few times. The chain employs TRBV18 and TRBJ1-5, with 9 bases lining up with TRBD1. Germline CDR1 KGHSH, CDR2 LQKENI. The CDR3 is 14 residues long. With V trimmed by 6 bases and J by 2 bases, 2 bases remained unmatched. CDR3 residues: CASSRTGGNQPQHF. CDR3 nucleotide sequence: TGTGCCAGCTCTCGGACAGGGGGCAATCAGCCCCAGCATTTT.

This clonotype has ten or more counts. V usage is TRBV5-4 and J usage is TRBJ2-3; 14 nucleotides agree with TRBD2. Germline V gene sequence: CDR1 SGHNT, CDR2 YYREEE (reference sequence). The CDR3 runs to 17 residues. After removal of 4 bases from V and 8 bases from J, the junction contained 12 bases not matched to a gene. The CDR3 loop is CASSRTRTSGRRGTQYF. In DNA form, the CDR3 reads TGTGCCAGCAGCCGGACCCGGACTAGCGGGAGGAGGGGTACGCAGTATTTT.

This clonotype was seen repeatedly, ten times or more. The CDR3 sequence: CASRAGLAYEQYV. The CDR3 nucleotides read TGTGCCAGCAGGGCCGGACTAGCCTACGAGCAGTACGTC. The chain couples TRBV6-2 or TRBV6-3 to TRBJ2-7; 7 bases are shared with TRBD2. This CDR3 comprises 13 residues. V lost 6 bases, J lost 2 bases, and 4 bases stayed unmatched. CDR1 is MNHEY, CDR2 SVGEGT, per germline.

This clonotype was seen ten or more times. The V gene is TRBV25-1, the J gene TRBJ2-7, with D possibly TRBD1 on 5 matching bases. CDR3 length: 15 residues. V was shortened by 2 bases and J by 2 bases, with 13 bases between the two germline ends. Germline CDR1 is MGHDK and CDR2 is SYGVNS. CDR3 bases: TGTGCCAGCAGTGAACCTCGTCAGGGTGCCTACGAGCAGTACTTC. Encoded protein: CASSEPRQGAYEQYF.

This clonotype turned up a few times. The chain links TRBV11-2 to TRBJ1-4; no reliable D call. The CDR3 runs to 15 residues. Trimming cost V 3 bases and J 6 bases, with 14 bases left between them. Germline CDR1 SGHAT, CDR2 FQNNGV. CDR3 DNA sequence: TGTGCCAGCAGCTTCTCCGCTGCGCGGGATGAAAAACTGTTTTTT. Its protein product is CASSFSAARDEKLFF.

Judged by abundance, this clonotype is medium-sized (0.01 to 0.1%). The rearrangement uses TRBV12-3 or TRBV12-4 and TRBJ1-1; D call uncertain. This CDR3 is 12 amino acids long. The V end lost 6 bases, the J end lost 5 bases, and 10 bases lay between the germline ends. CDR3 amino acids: CASSPGRTEAFF. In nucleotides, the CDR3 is TGTGCCAGCAGCCCGGGGAGGACTGAAGCTTTCTTT.

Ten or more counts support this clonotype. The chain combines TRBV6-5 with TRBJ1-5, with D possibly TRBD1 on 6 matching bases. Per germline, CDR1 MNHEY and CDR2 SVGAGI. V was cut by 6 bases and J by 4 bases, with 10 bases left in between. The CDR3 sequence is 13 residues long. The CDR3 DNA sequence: TGTGCCAGCAGCCGGGACATGAATCAGCCCCAGCATTTT. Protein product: CASSRDMNQPQHF.

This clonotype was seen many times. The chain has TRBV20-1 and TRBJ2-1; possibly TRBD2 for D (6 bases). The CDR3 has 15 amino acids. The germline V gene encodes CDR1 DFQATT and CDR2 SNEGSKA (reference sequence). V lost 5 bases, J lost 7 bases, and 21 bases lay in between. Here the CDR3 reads CSAGGIPGRRNEQFF. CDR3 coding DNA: TGCAGTGCTGGGGGGATCCCGGGACGTCGAAATGAGCAGTTCTTC.

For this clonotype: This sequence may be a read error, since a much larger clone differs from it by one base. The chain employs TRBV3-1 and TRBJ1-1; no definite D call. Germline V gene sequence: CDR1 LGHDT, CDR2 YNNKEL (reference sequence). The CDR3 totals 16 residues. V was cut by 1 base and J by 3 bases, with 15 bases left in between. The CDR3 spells CASSQGQAPMDTEAFF. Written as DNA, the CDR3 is TGTGCCAGCAGCCAAGGTCAGGCCCCAATGGACACTGAAGCTTTCTTT. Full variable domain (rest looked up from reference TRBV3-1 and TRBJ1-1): DTAVSQTPKYLVTQMGNDKSIKCEQNLGHDTMYWYKQDSKKFLKIMFSYNNKELIINETVPNRFSPKSPDKAHLNLHINSLELGDSAVYFCASSQGQAPMDTEAFFGQGTRLTVV.

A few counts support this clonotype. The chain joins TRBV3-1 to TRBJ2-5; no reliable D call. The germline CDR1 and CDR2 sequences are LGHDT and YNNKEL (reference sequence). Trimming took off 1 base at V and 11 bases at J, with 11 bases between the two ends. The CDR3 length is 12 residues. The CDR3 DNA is TGTGCCAGCAGCCAAGTGTCACTACAACAGTACTTC. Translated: CASSQVSLQQYF.

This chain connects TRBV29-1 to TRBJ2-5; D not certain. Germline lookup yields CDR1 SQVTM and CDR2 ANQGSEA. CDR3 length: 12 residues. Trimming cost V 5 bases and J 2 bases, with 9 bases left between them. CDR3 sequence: CSVRSGQETQYF. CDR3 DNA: TGCAGCGTTAGGTCCGGTCAAGAGACCCAGTACTTC.

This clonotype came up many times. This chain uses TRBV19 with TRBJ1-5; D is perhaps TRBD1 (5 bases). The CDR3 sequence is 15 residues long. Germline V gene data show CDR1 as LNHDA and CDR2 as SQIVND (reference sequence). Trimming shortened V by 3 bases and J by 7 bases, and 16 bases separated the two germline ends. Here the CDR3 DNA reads TGTGCCAGTAGTATTACCAGGGAAGTTGGCCAGCCCCAGCATTTT. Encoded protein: CASSITREVGQPQHF.

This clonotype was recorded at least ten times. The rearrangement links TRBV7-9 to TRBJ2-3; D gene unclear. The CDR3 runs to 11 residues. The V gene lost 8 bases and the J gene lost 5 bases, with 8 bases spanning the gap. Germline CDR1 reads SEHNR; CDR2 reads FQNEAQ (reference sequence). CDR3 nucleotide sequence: TGTGCCAGCGCCACGGGAGATACGCAGTATTTT. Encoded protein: CASATGDTQYF.

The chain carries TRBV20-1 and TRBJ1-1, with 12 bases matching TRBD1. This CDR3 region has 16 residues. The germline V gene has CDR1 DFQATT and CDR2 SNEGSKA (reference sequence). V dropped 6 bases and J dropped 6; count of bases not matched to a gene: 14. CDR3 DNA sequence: TGCAGTGCGCCCCAAGAACCGGGACAGGGGGCCTCTGAAGCTTTCTTT. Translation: CSAPQEPGQGASEAFF.

This CDR3 reads CASSPSPGGGELFF. The CDR3 bases are TGTGCCAGCAGCCCATCCCCCGGAGGCGGGGAGCTGTTTTTT. V gene TRBV27 combines with J gene TRBJ2-2; the D gene is possibly TRBD2 (5 bases). CDR1 is MNHEY, CDR2 SMNVEV, per germline (reference sequence). Trimming took off 6 bases at V and 7 bases at J, with 15 bases between the two ends. The CDR3 length is 14 residues.

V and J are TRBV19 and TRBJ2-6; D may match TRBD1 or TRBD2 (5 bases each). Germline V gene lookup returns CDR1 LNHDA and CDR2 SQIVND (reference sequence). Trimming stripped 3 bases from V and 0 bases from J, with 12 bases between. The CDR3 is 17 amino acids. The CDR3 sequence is CASSMSWGTSGANVLTF. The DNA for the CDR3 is TGTGCCAGTAGTATGTCCTGGGGGACCTCTGGGGCCAACGTCCTGACTTTC.

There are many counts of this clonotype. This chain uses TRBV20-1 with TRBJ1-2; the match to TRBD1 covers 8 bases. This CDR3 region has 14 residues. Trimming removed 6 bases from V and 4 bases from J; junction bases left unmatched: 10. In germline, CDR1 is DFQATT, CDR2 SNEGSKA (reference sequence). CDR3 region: CSADRGEGSYGYTF. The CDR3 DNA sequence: TGCAGTGCAGACAGGGGAGAGGGCTCCTATGGCTACACCTTC.

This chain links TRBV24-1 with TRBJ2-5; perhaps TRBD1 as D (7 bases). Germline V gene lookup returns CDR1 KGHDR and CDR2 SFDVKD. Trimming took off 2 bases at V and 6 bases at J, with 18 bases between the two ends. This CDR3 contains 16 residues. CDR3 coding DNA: TGTGCCACCAGTGATTCGGCGGGACAGTTTTGGAAGACCCAGTACTTC. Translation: CATSDSAGQFWKTQYF.

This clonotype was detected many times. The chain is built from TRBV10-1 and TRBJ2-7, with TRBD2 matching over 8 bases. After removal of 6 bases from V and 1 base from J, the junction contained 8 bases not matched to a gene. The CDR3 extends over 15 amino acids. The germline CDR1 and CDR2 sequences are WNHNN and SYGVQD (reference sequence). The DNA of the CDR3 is TGCGCCAGCAGCCCTGGAGCGGGGGAATCCTACGAGCAGTACTTC. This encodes CASSPGAGESYEQYF.

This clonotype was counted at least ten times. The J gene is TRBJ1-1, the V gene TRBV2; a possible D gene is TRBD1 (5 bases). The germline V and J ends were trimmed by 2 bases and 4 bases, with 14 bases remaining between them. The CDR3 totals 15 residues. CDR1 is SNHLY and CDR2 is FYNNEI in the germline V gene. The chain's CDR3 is CASSEYGRDLTEAFF. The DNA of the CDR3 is TGTGCCAGCAGTGAATATGGCAGGGATCTCACTGAAGCTTTCTTT. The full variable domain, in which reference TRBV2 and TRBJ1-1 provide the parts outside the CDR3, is EPEVTQTPSHQVTQMGQEVILRCVPISNHLYFYWYRQILGQKVEFLVSFYNNEISEKSEIFDDQFSVERPDGSNFTLKIRSTKLEDSAMYFCASSEYGRDLTEAFFGQGTRLTVV.

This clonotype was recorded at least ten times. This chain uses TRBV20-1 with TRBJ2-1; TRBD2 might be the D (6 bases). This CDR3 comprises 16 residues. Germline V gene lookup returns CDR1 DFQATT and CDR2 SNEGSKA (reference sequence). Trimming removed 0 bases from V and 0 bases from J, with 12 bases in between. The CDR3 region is CSARDLSGSSYNEQFF. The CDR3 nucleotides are TGCAGTGCTAGAGATCTTAGCGGCTCCTCCTACAATGAGCAGTTCTTC.

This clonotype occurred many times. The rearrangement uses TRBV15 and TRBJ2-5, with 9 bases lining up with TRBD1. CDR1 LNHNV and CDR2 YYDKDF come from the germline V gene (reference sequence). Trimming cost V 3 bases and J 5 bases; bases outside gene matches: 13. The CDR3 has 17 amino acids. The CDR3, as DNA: TGTGCCACCAGCAGTCCCACAGGGGGCTCGTTTTCGGAGACCCAGTACTTC. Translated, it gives CATSSPTGGSFSETQYF.

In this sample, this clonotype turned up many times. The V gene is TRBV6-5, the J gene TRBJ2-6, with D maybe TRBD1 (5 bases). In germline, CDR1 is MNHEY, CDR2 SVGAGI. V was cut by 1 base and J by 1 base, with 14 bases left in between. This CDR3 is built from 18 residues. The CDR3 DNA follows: TGTGCCAGCAGTTACTGGGCCGGCAGGGTGTCTGGGGCCAACGTCCTGACTTTC. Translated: CASSYWAGRVSGANVLTF.

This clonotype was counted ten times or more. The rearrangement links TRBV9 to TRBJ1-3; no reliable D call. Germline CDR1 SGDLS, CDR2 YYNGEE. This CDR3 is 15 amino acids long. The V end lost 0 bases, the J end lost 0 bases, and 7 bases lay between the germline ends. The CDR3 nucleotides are TGTGCCAGCAGCGTAGCAGTTCACTCTGGAAACACCATATATTTT. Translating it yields CASSVAVHSGNTIYF.